This T cell receptor (beta chain) stems from a study of blood T cell repertoires in COVID-19. Trimming removed 4 bases at V and 2 bases at J, with 5 bases between. The length of the CDR3 is 12 residues. Germline-derived CDR1 and CDR2 are MDHEN and SYDVKM. Sequencing used immunoSEQ multiplex PCR; TCRdb keeps in-frame clones, though not all of them. The profile covers about 330,000 clones, with about 90% appearing a single time and 5% to 6% taken by the ten largest. This sequence joins TRBV28 and TRBJ1-2; D unclear. The sample taken for sequencing was PBMCs or T cells enriched from blood (not recorded which). The TCR sequence derives from a man younger than 45 who had recovered from COVID-19. The CDR3 nucleotides are TGTGCCAGCAGTTCCCTAAACTATGGCTACACCTTC. Translating gives CASSSLNYGYTF.